This T cell receptor beta chain was identified in a study of cytomegalovirus exposure and HLA in healthy donors. Study results and limitations: According to the study, 150 to 200 TCR beta chains were cytomegalovirus-associated. Later, an analysis showed that TCR beta chains associated with HLA were more clonally expanded than others that were equally common. In a later analysis, TCR association rates varied by HLA locus: DRB1 most, HLA-C fewest.

A remark on this clone: What it binds is not known.

60 Vbeta and 13 Jbeta primers were used in PCR. The protocol was immunoSEQ multiplex PCR, while the TCRdb copy is restricted to in-frame clones and leaves out a portion. Of about 130,000 clones listed, about 77% are singletons. The V gene's germline CDR1 is SGHRS and CDR2 YFSETQ. V shed 2 bases and J shed 2 bases, with 12 bases lying between them. The CDR3 runs to 15 residues. The specimen sequenced was PBMCs. This receptor was taken from a woman aged 35 to 49 in good health and CMV-seronegative. V gene TRBV5-1 combines with J gene TRBJ2-3; D might be TRBD2 (6 bases). In nucleotides, the CDR3 is TGCGCCAGCAGCTTAACCGGACTAACCACAGATACGCAGTATTTT. Protein product: CASSLTGLTTDTQYF.